The entry below describes one T cell receptor (beta chain). Its antigen is still unknown. This specimen comes from a study of beta chain features in type 1 diabetes. Study-level findings and limits: Within each of all four CD4+ subsets, Type 1 diabetes patients had TCRB CDR3s that were moderately but significantly shorter. When cDNA is sequenced, cells with high TCR expression could be over-represented. PCR might preferentially amplify shorter templates, equally in patients and controls.

Expressed TCRB transcripts were sequenced because the entire RNA isolate underwent reverse transcription. Assay: immunoSEQ multiplex PCR; the TCRdb copy retains only in-frame clones and omits some. The data show roughly 290,000 clones, 15% seen once. V lost 0 bases, J lost 1 base, and 9 bases lay in between. The CDR3 sequence is 16 residues long. Germline CDR1 reads MGHRA; CDR2 reads YSYEKL. Purity exceeded 98% in all sorted populations. The source is a man between 18 and 29 years old with type 1 diabetes. Sequencing was performed on naive CD4+ T cells from blood. The chain combines TRBV4-1 with TRBJ1-4; D gene ambiguous. The CDR3 loop is CASSQDLPGTNEKLFF. CDR3 in DNA: TGCGCCAGCAGCCAAGATCTTCCAGGAACTAATGAAAAACTGTTTTTT.